The TCR beta chain under discussion was sequenced for a study of cytomegalovirus exposure and HLA in healthy donors listed by TCRdb under 2017. For the study in its entirety: In an earlier analysis of some 550 of the donors, less than 350 Gb of sequence data and 120 million or so unique TCR beta sequences from 150 million to 200 million T cells were reported. Roughly 290 gigabases of sequencing data and 75 million to 85 million unique TCR sequences made up an early release that covered several hundred HLA-typed donors. Among the 398 genotyped donors, under 90% belonged to the genetic ancestry cluster associated with self-reported Caucasian donors. The study was designed to test whether signatures of past pathogen exposure could be identified by cataloging public T cell receptors. Using immunosequencing, the study profiled T cell repertoires from around 680 subjects and related those repertoires to cytomegalovirus serostatus. A separate validation cohort of 100 to 150 different subjects was used in addition to the approximately 670-subject first cohort. To predict cytomegalovirus infection status, the study combined high-throughput TCR immunosequencing, statistical association of individual TCRs with disease status, and machine learning. To study patterns of TCR occurrence, a later analysis re-analyzed previously published TCR beta repertoires from under 750 donors and added high-resolution HLA genotyping. The later analysis used no new phenotypic data to find candidate immune exposures, relying instead on TCR beta sequences and their occurrence across donors. An earlier analysis of approximately 580 of the donors used high-throughput TCR beta sequencing to judge whether each TCR beta V gene segment behaved as functional or pseudogenic. Donor age, sex, ethnicity and CMV serostatus were collected together with the repertoire data. A later genetic analysis took genome-wide SNP genotypes for 398 of the 666 donors and used that subset as a discovery cohort. Every repertoire in the discovery cohort had been generated on one and the same sequencing platform. HLA typing included class I and class II loci at four-digit resolution. Typing coverage differed by locus: A, B, C, DRB1 and DQB1 were typed in roughly 620-630 donors, DQA1 in 500 to 550, DPA1 in 600 to 610, and DPB1 in 472. About 5 DR-DQ haplotypes were handled as single units for association and clustering, since linkage in the cohort was strong. Among about 370 genotyped donors of the cohort, an average of about 240,000 unique TCR beta nucleotide sequences was sequenced per donor, of which 15% to 20% were non-productive.

The cohort consisted of 650 to 700 healthy bone marrow donors. At the time of sampling, all cohort members were nominally healthy, though unrecorded immune exposures were likely present. The donor tested CMV seropositive and was one of the 289 seropositive cohort members. Every donor gave a peripheral blood sample, and the peripheral blood mononuclear cells from that sample were used for TCR beta sequencing. Genomic DNA extraction from the blood cell samples was performed with the Qiagen DNeasy Blood Extraction Kit. The germline V gene sets CDR1 to SQVTM and CDR2 to ANQGSEA. At the junction V is shortened by 7 bases and J by 6 bases; bases outside the gene matches: 7. Counted from cysteine to phenylalanine, this CDR3 has 13 amino acids. The DNA shown is the 39-base CDR3, in frame from base 1. The investigation overall reported the following: Because counts were too low, 15 to 20 rarely observed V segments, including chromosome 9 orphons, were excluded from the earlier analysis of several hundred of the donors. This cohort had only TCR beta chains sequenced, and the lack of alpha or paired-chain data limited which features could be detected. Most CMV-associated TCR beta chains appeared to be HLA-restricted in a later analysis, and the HLA associations seemed to be driven largely by CMV exposure. In a later genetic analysis, a missense DCLRE1C variant was associated with V-gene and J-gene trimming of TCR beta chains, and the association was replicated in an independent cohort. In both the original and validation cohorts, the classifier was reported to diagnose cytomegalovirus status with high specificity and sensitivity. Presence/absence analyses assumed roughly uniform sequencing depth across donors, an assumption that may not hold. Specific HLA alleles were associated with over 15,000 TCR beta sequences at a false discovery rate of 0.05 in a later analysis. Compared with equally common non-associated chains, HLA-associated TCR beta chains in a later analysis were more clonally expanded and had lower generation probabilities. A further reported finding was that TCR beta sequences accurately predicted the HLA-A and HLA-B alleles for most subjects in the first cohort. CMV serostatus was the only immune exposure information available for the cohort. In a later genetic analysis, fewer N-insertions in productive TCRs were reported among donors in an Asian-associated ancestry cluster than the 666-donor mean. A cluster of highly shared sequence variants was judged likely to be a technical artifact of the sequencing pipeline. Correlated functional status among segregating V segments might reflect linkage disequilibrium, but an unknown experimental factor could not be ruled out. The authors suggested that the approach could potentially be extended to other disease states and immunological phenotypes. A later analysis found that TCR association rates varied across HLA loci, with DRB1 alleles showing the most associated TCRs and HLA-C alleles the fewest. Most TCR sequences were observed very rarely across donors, whereas some public TCRs were present in many individuals. Because the 87-base-pair reads could not distinguish some IMGT-functional V segments, including TRBV6-2 and TRBV6-3, those segments were excluded. In vitro tests confirmed that a few of the cytomegalovirus-associated TCR beta chains recognize cytomegalovirus antigens. Because some donors lacked HLA typing at each locus, the association tests relied only on the typed subset. The study gave a list of roughly 150 TCR beta chains associated with cytomegalovirus. According to a later analysis, parvovirus B19, influenza, CMV and Epstein-Barr virus appeared linked to several top co-occurrence clusters. When HLA alleles, especially DR and DQ, strongly co-occurred, TCR associations were difficult to assign to individual alleles. Broadly in line with IMGT annotations, most TCR beta V segments showed up in productive rearrangements about 90% or about 30% of the time in an earlier analysis of approximately 600 of the donors.

Library preparation was by the immunoSEQ multiplex PCR assay. For the multiplex PCR, a mixture combining 60 forward primers for TCR Vbeta segments and 13 reverse primers for TCR Jbeta segments was used. A multiplex PCR assay on genomic DNA amplified the CDR3 region of rearranged TCR beta genes. The Illumina HiSeq System was used to sequence the amplified TCR beta libraries as 87-base-pair reads. The study's processing was this. In a later analysis, roughly 80 million unique TCR beta chains were counted across the 666 repertoires, and approximately 11 million of these chains were shared by at least two donors. Raw reads were error-corrected and collapsed into unique sequences by a nearest-neighbor algorithm in which closely related sequences were merged to remove PCR and sequencing errors. Alignment of CDR3 sequences to IMGT reference sequences was used to assign V, D and J gene segments. For a sequence to be retained, a match of at least six nucleotides to both a V gene segment and a J gene segment was required. Rearrangements were classified as productive when the CDR3 lacked stop codons and remained in frame with V and J, and all other rearrangements were classified as non-productive. CDR3 was defined according to IMGT convention as the region running from the second conserved V-encoded cysteine to the conserved J-encoded phenylalanine. The earlier analysis of roughly 590 of the donors excluded any sequence lacking an unambiguous match to a single V gene segment. In an earlier analysis of 450 to 700 of the donors, V segments were called functional above 56.7% productive rearrangements and were called segregating when the between-donor standard deviation exceeded 5%. To diagnose cytomegalovirus status from the catalog of TCR beta chain sequences, a statistical classification framework was built. V and J gene assignment, in a later analysis, came from comparing TCR nucleotide sequences with IMGT/GENE-DB human TR gene sequences. The TCRdist pipeline was used in a later analysis to assign CDR3 sequences and most-parsimonious VDJ recombination scenarios. In a later analysis, each TCR beta chain was defined by its CDR3 amino acid sequence together with its V-gene family, and reads without a unique V-gene family were excluded. In a later analysis, around 600 highly shared, low-generation-probability nucleotide sequences were removed to address suspected cross-contamination and a sequencing artifact. In a later analysis, a clonal expansion index was calculated for each public chain from normalized within-repertoire ranks of inferred template counts. In a later analysis, generation probabilities were computed with a VDJ recombination model fitted to out-of-frame rearrangements, and the resulting probabilities were checked against IGoR. A later analysis scored TCR-TCR, TCR-HLA and TCR-CMV co-occurrence with hypergeometric tests, applying a repertoire-size bias correction to TCR pairs. A later analysis estimated false discovery rates by permuting HLA or CMV assignments 20 times. A later analysis grouped co-occurring TCRs with DBSCAN, adding TCRdist sequence similarity when clustering within HLA-allele-positive subsets. Repertoires with fewer than 30,000 or more than 120,000 public chains, plus five repertoires with anomalous nucleotide sharing, were excluded from co-occurrence clustering. The table was pulled from immuneACCESS by TCRdb, which kept in-frame rearrangements only. Such tables lose some clones; where checked, under half of the loss comes from unresolved V genes, and the rest has no known cause. Clone size and V and J calls were adopted from that table, with D and trimming inferred from the DNA. The sample contains under 200,000 clones, about 71% of them found a single time. 2.5% to 3% of the sample lies in the top ten.

Comments on this clone: Its specific antigen is unknown. No much larger clone is present one base from it, and per-base qualities are unavailable.

Sequenced: PBMCs. Recombination connected TRBV29-1 to TRBJ2-7, with 12 central nucleotides matching TRBD1. The clonotype originates from a woman aged 40 to 49 in good health and CMV-seropositive. CDR3 sequence: CSGRDRGLREQYF. The bases read TGCAGCGGCCGGGACAGGGGGCTTCGCGAGCAGTACTTC.